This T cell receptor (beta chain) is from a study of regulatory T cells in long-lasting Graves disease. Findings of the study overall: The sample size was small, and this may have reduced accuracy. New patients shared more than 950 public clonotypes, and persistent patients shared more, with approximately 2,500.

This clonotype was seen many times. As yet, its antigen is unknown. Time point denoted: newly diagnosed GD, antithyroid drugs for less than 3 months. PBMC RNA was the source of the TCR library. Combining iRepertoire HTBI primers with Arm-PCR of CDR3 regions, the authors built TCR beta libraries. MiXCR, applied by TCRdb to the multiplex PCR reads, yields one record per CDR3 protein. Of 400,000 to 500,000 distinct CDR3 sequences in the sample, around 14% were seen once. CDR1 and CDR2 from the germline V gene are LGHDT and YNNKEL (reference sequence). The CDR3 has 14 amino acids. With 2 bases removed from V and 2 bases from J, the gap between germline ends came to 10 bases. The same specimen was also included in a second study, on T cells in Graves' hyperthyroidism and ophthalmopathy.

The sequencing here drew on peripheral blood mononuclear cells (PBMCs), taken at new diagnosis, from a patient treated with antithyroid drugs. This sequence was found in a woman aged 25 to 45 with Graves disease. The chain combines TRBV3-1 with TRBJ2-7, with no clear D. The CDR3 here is CASSQRGVTYEQYF. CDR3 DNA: TGTGCCAGCAGCCAAAGAGGAGTCACCTACGAGCAGTACTTC.